Following are 31 T cell receptor beta chains from one sample sequenced in a study of cytomegalovirus exposure and HLA in healthy donors. It was with 60 Vbeta and 13 Jbeta primers that the PCR ran. The method was immunoSEQ multiplex PCR; TCRdb's version includes in-frame clones alone and lacks a portion of them. The profile shows approximately 150,000 clones, roughly 80% of them singletons. The material sequenced was PBMCs. Receptor source: a woman between 45 and 65 years old in good health and CMV-seronegative.

The CDR3 sequence is CASRGHSNQPQHF. As DNA, the CDR3 is TGTGCCAGCAGAGGACATAGCAATCAGCCCCAGCATTTT. This rearrangement joins TRBV6-5 to TRBJ1-5; tentatively, D is TRBD1 (5 bases). Germline V gene lookup returns CDR1 MNHEY and CDR2 SVGAGI. V was trimmed by 6 bases and J by 0 bases, leaving 6 bases between them. The CDR3 consists of 13 residues.

This chain joins TRBV7-2 and TRBJ2-3, with a tentative D call TRBD1 (5 bases). Trimming pared 2 bases from V and 4 bases from J, leaving 10 bases between. Germline V lookup: CDR1 SGHTA, CDR2 FQGNSA. The CDR3 covers 14 residues. CDR3 protein: CASSLRGGADTQYF. CDR3 nucleotides: TGTGCCAGCAGCTTAAGGGGTGGCGCAGATACGCAGTATTTT. The entire variable domain, with the rest obtained from reference TRBV7-2 and TRBJ2-3, is as follows: GAGVSQSPSNKVTEKGKDVELRCDPISGHTALYWYRQSLGQGLEFLIYFQGNSAPDKSGLPSDRFSAERTGGSVSTLTIQRTQQEDSAVYLCASSLRGGADTQYFGPGTRLTVL.

This rearrangement joins TRBV19 to TRBJ1-2, with TRBD1 identical over 7 bases. Trimming at V came to 4 bases and at J to 3 bases, leaving 5 bases not matched to a gene. The germline CDR1 and CDR2 sequences are LNHDA and SQIVND (reference sequence). The CDR3 has 14 amino acids. Written as DNA, the CDR3 is TGTGCCAGTAGTAGCCCCGGGACAGACTATGGCTACACCTTC. Its translation is CASSSPGTDYGYTF.

The chain uses TRBV2 and TRBJ2-7; TRBD1 aligns across 8 bases. V shed 4 bases, J shed 3 bases, and the junction held 14 bases outside the gene matches. CDR1 and CDR2 from the germline V gene are SNHLY and FYNNEI. The CDR3 runs to 17 residues. CDR3 nucleotides: TGTGCCAGCAGTGGCACAGGGGGTGCCCGGACCAACTACGAGCAGTACTTC. Encoded protein: CASSGTGGARTNYEQYF. The full variable domain, with the rest looked up from reference TRBV2 and TRBJ2-7, is EPEVTQTPSHQVTQMGQEVILRCVPISNHLYFYWYRQILGQKVEFLVSFYNNEISEKSEIFDDQFSVERPDGSNFTLKIRSTKLEDSAMYFCASSGTGGARTNYEQYFGPGTRLTVT.

The J gene is TRBJ1-1, the V gene TRBV5-4; 10 bases agree with TRBD1. V dropped 7 bases and J dropped 0; count of bases not matched to a gene: 6. Germline CDR1 is SGHNT and CDR2 is YYREEE (reference sequence). CDR3 size: 15 residues. DNA of the CDR3: TGTGCCAGCTTCCAAGACAGGGGGCTGAACACTGAAGCTTTCTTT. It specifies CASFQDRGLNTEAFF.

The J gene is TRBJ2-6, the V gene TRBV28; possible D gene TRBD2, 5 bases. The CDR3 sequence is 15 residues long. CDR1 MDHEN and CDR2 SYDVKM come from the germline V gene. The V and J ends lost 3 bases and 2 bases respectively, with 8 bases between them. The CDR3 nucleotides read TGTGCCAGCAGTTTGACTACCCCTGGGGCCAACGTCCTGACTTTC. Protein product: CASSLTTPGANVLTF. Variable domain in full (rest from reference TRBV28 and TRBJ2-6): DVKVTQSSRYLVKRTGEKVFLECVQDMDHENMFWYRQDPGLGLRLIYFSYDVKMKEKGDIPEGYSVSREKKERFSLILESASTNQTSMYLCASSLTTPGANVLTFGAGSRLTVL.

The chain uses TRBV28 and TRBJ2-5; perhaps TRBD1 as D (6 bases). The germline gives CDR1 MDHEN, CDR2 SYDVKM. V lost 4 bases to trimming and J lost 9 bases, with 15 bases between them. CDR3 length equals 13 residues. The CDR3 loop reads CASSWTDSNPQYF. The DNA of the CDR3 is TGTGCCAGCAGTTGGACAGACAGCAATCCCCAGTACTTC.

CDR3 DNA: TGTGCCACGACGCGGGGGCATCGGACCCAGTACTTC. As protein: CATTRGHRTQYF. The rearrangement links TRBV28 to TRBJ2-5; D might be TRBD2 (7 bases). Germline CDR1 reads MDHEN; CDR2 reads SYDVKM. The CDR3 is 12 amino acids. V was pared by 10 bases and J by 7 bases, with 16 bases between.

This chain connects TRBV9 to TRBJ1-2; D call uncertain. V was shortened by 4 bases and J by 8 bases, with 12 bases between the two germline ends. The CDR3 runs to 12 residues. Germline V gene lookup returns CDR1 SGDLS and CDR2 YYNGEE. The chain's CDR3 is CASSFPQVGYTF. CDR3 DNA: TGTGCCAGCAGCTTTCCCCAGGTGGGCTACACCTTC. The variable domain in full, with the rest retrieved from reference TRBV9 and TRBJ1-2, is DSGVTQTPKHLITATGQRVTLRCSPRSGDLSVYWYQQSLDQGLQFLIQYYNGEERAKGNILERFSAQQFPDLHSELNLSSLELGDSALYFCASSFPQVGYTFGSGTRLTVV.

The chain links TRBV4-2 to TRBJ1-2, with TRBD1 identical over 7 bases. Germline V gene data show CDR1 as LGHNA and CDR2 as YNFKEQ. The V gene end was trimmed by 4 bases and the J gene end by 7 bases; junction bases not matched to a gene: 12. The CDR3 contains 15 residues. This chain's CDR3 is CASSREEGARAGYTF. The CDR3 DNA sequence: TGTGCCAGCAGCCGGGAAGAGGGGGCCAGGGCTGGCTACACCTTC.

Here the CDR3 reads CASGGQGFAGANVLTF. The CDR3 bases are TGTGCCAGCGGGGGACAGGGTTTCGCTGGGGCCAACGTCCTGACTTTC. The genes are TRBV25-1 and TRBJ2-6; the match to TRBD1 covers 9 bases. V shed 8 bases and J 2 bases; nucleotides not matched to a gene: 7. Germline CDR1 and CDR2: MGHDK and SYGVNS. This CDR3 has 16 residues.

This chain uses TRBV7-2 with TRBJ1-1, with D unclear. The CDR3 is made up of 16 amino acids. V was trimmed by 1 base and J by 0 bases, leaving 12 bases between them. Per the germline V gene, CDR1 is SGHTA and CDR2 is FQGNSA. This CDR3 is CASSLVSTVVNTEAFF. As DNA, the CDR3 is TGTGCCAGCAGCTTAGTATCCACAGTGGTGAACACTGAAGCTTTCTTT.

CDR3 nucleotides: TGCAGTCACCCCAGGGGGCAAGAGCAGTACTTC. This translates into CSHPRGQEQYF. The V call is TRBV20-1, the J call TRBJ2-7; 8 bases match TRBD1. Per the germline V gene, CDR1 is DFQATT and CDR2 is SNEGSKA (reference sequence). This CDR3 has 11 residues. V lost 8 bases and J lost 7; bases outside the gene matches: 7.

V is TRBV2 and J is TRBJ1-5; D call uncertain. Trimming took off 4 bases at V and 2 bases at J, with 9 bases between the two ends. The length of the CDR3 is 14 residues. The germline CDR1 and CDR2 sequences are SNHLY and FYNNEI. DNA of the CDR3: TGTGCCAGCAGTGCGAGGGCCGGCAATCAGCCCCAGCATTTT. This gives the protein CASSARAGNQPQHF.

This sequence joins TRBV5-1 and TRBJ1-1; D uncertain. Trimming shortened V by 4 bases and J by 1 base, and 17 bases separated the two germline ends. CDR3 length equals 16 residues. The germline V gene encodes CDR1 SGHRS and CDR2 YFSETQ. As DNA, the CDR3 is TGCGCCAGCAGCCCTGTTCTGCTGGAGCAGAACACTGAAGCTTTCTTT. It translates to CASSPVLLEQNTEAFF.

The CDR3 sequence: CAISEGTATTYGYTF. The CDR3 coding sequence is TGTGCCATCAGTGAGGGGACAGCTACGACTTATGGCTACACCTTC. V usage is TRBV10-3 and J usage is TRBJ1-2, with TRBD1 matching 7 bases. The CDR3 loop spans 15 amino acids. The V and J ends lost 2 bases and 5 bases, in that order; junction bases with no gene match: 8. Germline loops: CDR1 ENHRY, CDR2 SYGVKD.

This clone was seen a single time. The rearrangement uses TRBV7-2 and TRBJ2-1; TRBD1 is a possible D gene (5 bases). Germline CDR1 is SGHTA and CDR2 is FQGNSA. The CDR3 loop spans 13 amino acids. With 5 bases removed from V and 4 bases from J, the gap between germline ends came to 9 bases. The CDR3 region has the DNA TGTGCCAGCAGCCCGGACATTTACAATGAGCAGTTCTTC. Protein: CASSPDIYNEQFF.

The chain has TRBV5-5 and TRBJ1-1, with D possibly being TRBD1 (5 bases). The germline V gene has CDR1 SGHKS and CDR2 YYEKEE (reference sequence). Trimming left V 2 bases short and J 0 bases short, with 8 bases between. This CDR3 region has 14 residues. In DNA form, the CDR3 reads TGTGCCAGCAGCTTCGGACACTTGAACACTGAAGCTTTCTTT. It specifies CASSFGHLNTEAFF.

CDR3 region: CAWRDSSYSYEQYF. The DNA of the CDR3 is TGTGCCTGGAGGGACAGCTCATACTCCTACGAGCAGTACTTC. This chain connects TRBV30 to TRBJ2-7, with D possibly matching TRBD1 (6 bases). CDR3 size: 14 residues. Per the germline V gene, CDR1 is GTSNPN and CDR2 is SVGIG (reference sequence). V lost 3 bases to trimming and J lost 0 bases, with 12 bases between them.

This chain uses TRBV7-3 with TRBJ2-2; D uncertain. The CDR3 runs to 14 residues. V was trimmed by 2 bases and J by 1 base, leaving 5 bases between them. CDR1 and CDR2 (germline): SGHTA, FQGTGA. The DNA for the CDR3 is TGTGCCAGCAGCTTAGCGAGGAACACCGGGGAGCTGTTTTTT. Its translation: CASSLARNTGELFF.

V is TRBV29-1 and J is TRBJ2-5, with TRBD1 as a possible D gene (6 bases). The J call is uncertain, as TRBJ2-7 better fits the DNA end. The length of the CDR3 is 13 residues. Germline V gene data show CDR1 as SQVTM and CDR2 as ANQGSEA. The CDR3 spells CSAQEGESYEQYF. The CDR3 DNA sequence: TGCAGCGCACAAGAGGGGGAAAGCTACGAGCAGTACTTC.

This clone was observed a handful of times. This chain uses TRBV10-3 with TRBJ2-7; TRBD1 aligns across 7 bases. This CDR3 is 13 amino acids long. Germline V lookup: CDR1 ENHRY, CDR2 SYGVKD. The ends lost 10 bases at V and 0 bases at J; junction bases unmatched: 6. The CDR3 spells CATRDSSSYEQYF. The CDR3 DNA follows: TGTGCCACCCGGGACAGTAGCTCCTACGAGCAGTACTTC.

The chain couples TRBV29-1 to TRBJ1-3; D ambiguous. The V gene's germline CDR1 is SQVTM and CDR2 ANQGSEA. Trimming cost V 4 bases and J 2 bases, with 9 bases left between them. CDR3 length: 13 residues. The CDR3 DNA follows: TGCAGCGTTGTTGAGACAACTGGAAACACCATATATTTT. This sequence encodes CSVVETTGNTIYF.

CDR3 nucleotides: TGTGCCAGCTCACCAGGGGCGGACTCTGGGGCCAACGTCCTGACTTTC. Residues: CASSPGADSGANVLTF. V usage is TRBV18 and J usage is TRBJ2-6; D is possibly TRBD1 (5 bases). This CDR3 comprises 16 residues. V dropped 2 bases and J dropped 0 bases, with 8 bases sitting between them. The germline gives CDR1 KGHSH, CDR2 LQKENI.

The chain combines TRBV6-4 with TRBJ1-5; maybe TRBD1 (6 bases). Deletions cut 7 bases from V and 6 bases from J, with 22 bases between. Germline V CDR1 and CDR2: MRHNA, SNTAGT. This CDR3 comprises 16 residues. The CDR3 loop reads CASIAQGRLVGQPQHF. CDR3 coding DNA: TGTGCCAGCATTGCCCAGGGGAGATTGGTGGGTCAGCCCCAGCATTTT.

The CDR3 DNA follows: TGCGCCAGCAGCTTGACAGAGAACACTGAAGCTTTCTTT. Encoded protein: CASSLTENTEAFF. The rearrangement links TRBV5-1 to TRBJ1-1; D remains ambiguous. V was cut by 1 base and J by 1 base, with 5 bases left in between. CDR3 length equals 13 residues. Germline V lookup: CDR1 SGHRS, CDR2 YFSETQ.

The chain carries TRBV28 and TRBJ1-4; a weak D match, TRBD1 (5 bases). Germline CDR1 MDHEN, CDR2 SYDVKM. The V end lost 6 bases, the J end lost 4 bases, and 12 bases lay between the germline ends. The CDR3 consists of 14 residues. CDR3 DNA sequence: TGTGCCAGCAGCTTGCCACAGGTTAATGAAAAACTGTTTTTT. Amino acids: CASSLPQVNEKLFF.

The chain carries TRBV4-2 and TRBJ1-3; 9 bases align to TRBD1. Per the germline V gene, CDR1 is LGHNA and CDR2 is YNFKEQ. V dropped 7 bases and J dropped 3; count of bases not matched to a gene: 7. The CDR3 runs 15 residues. Written as DNA, the CDR3 is TGTGCCAGCACCCTACAGGGGGCGGATGGAAACACCATATATTTT. As protein: CASTLQGADGNTIYF.

The chain is built from TRBV14 and TRBJ2-7; D perhaps matches TRBD2 (6 bases). The CDR3 sequence is 14 residues long. CDR1 and CDR2 from the germline V gene are SGHDN and FVKESK. V lost 4 bases and J lost 6, with 16 bases in between. CDR3 in amino acids: CASSPRGKTGEQYF. For the CDR3, the DNA is TGTGCCAGCAGCCCCCGGGGGAAAACAGGCGAGCAGTACTTC. Supplemented by reference TRBV14 and TRBJ2-7, the full variable domain reads EAGVTQFPSHSVIEKGQTVTLRCDPISGHDNLYWYRRVMGKEIKFLLHFVKESKQDESGMPNNRFLAERTGGTYSTLKVQPAELEDSGVYFCASSPRGKTGEQYFGPGTRLTVT.

This sequence joins TRBV4-2 and TRBJ2-5, with D possibly matching TRBD2 (5 bases). Gene TRBJ2-7 matches the end of the DNA better, so the J call may be wrong. The length of the CDR3 is 14 residues. In germline, CDR1 is LGHNA, CDR2 YNFKEQ. As DNA, the CDR3 is TGTGCCAGCAGCCAAGTTAGCGTCCCCTACGAGCAGTACTTC. It encodes CASSQVSVPYEQYF.

The V and J genes are TRBV6-5 and TRBJ2-1, with 9 bases lining up with TRBD2. Germline loops: CDR1 MNHEY, CDR2 SVGAGI. The V and J ends lost 4 bases and 8 bases, in that order; junction bases with no gene match: 6. The CDR3 sequence is 14 residues long. The CDR3 DNA is TGTGCCAGCAGTTTATACATAGCGGGAGATGAGCAGTTCTTC. Translation gives CASSLYIAGDEQFF.